Each of the 7 T cell receptor beta chains below was sequenced from the same sample in a study of T cells in Graves' hyperthyroidism and ophthalmopathy. The TCR beta CDR3 regions underwent amplification using RNA transcripts as the source. First-round RT-PCR targeting the TCR CDR3 was performed with the HTBI primer set. TCRdb re-analysed the multiplex PCR reads in MiXCR, keeping a single row per CDR3 protein. Of 130,000 to 150,000 distinct CDR3 sequences listed, around 20% are singletons. The specimen was blood. The receptors here all came from a woman aged 45-65 years with Graves' hyperthyroidism that later progressed to Graves' ophthalmopathy.

At least ten counts were recorded for this clonotype. V gene TRBV27 combines with J gene TRBJ2-7, with 9 bases matching TRBD1. The germline gives CDR1 MNHEY, CDR2 SMNVEV (reference sequence). With 5 bases clipped from V and 4 bases from J, the junction kept 6 bases outside the gene matches. The CDR3 length is 14 residues. CDR3 sequence reads: CASSKQGALYEQYF. CDR3 nucleotide sequence: TGTGCCAGCAGTAAACAGGGGGCCCTGTACGAGCAGTACTTC.

This clonotype was recorded at least ten times. The V and J genes are TRBV5-1 and TRBJ1-1, with D possibly matching TRBD1 (6 bases). Deletions cut 4 bases from V and 5 bases from J, with 15 bases between. The CDR3 is made up of 14 amino acids. Germline V gene lookup returns CDR1 SGHRS and CDR2 YFSETQ. The CDR3 nucleotides read TGCGCCAGCAGCCGGGAGGGGGGCTGGACTGAAGCTTTCTTT. This translates into CASSREGGWTEAFF.

This clonotype was detected a few times. The genes are TRBV7-9 and TRBJ2-1; possibly TRBD2 for D (6 bases). The germline gives CDR1 SEHNR, CDR2 FQNEAQ (reference sequence). The CDR3 has 13 residues. The V end lost 2 bases, the J end lost 8 bases, and 10 bases lay between the germline ends. This CDR3 reads CASSLPGGDEQFF. DNA for the CDR3: TGTGCCAGCAGCTTACCGGGCGGGGATGAGCAGTTCTTC.

Worth noting for this clonotype: At one boundary the junction diverges from the germline segment, which might be a read error. The chain uses TRBV20-1 and TRBJ1-4; D remains unclear. There are 12 residues in the CDR3. Germline CDR1 is DFQATT and CDR2 is SNEGSKA (reference sequence). CDR3 coding DNA: TGCAGTGCTGCGCACCCCAATGAAACACTGTTTTTT. It specifies CSAAHPNETLFF.

This clonotype was seen at least ten times. The chain couples TRBV20-1 to TRBJ2-3; D is undetermined. CDR3 length: 13 residues. Looked up from germline, CDR1 is DFQATT and CDR2 is SNEGSKA (reference sequence). Trimming pared 3 bases from V and 6 bases from J, leaving 13 bases between. The DNA for the CDR3 is TGCAGTGCTAGGGCCGGTCACGGGGATACGCAGTATTTT. Translating gives CSARAGHGDTQYF.

Concerning this clonotype: Being one base from a much bigger clone, this may be a read error. As DNA, the CDR3 is TGTGCCAGCAGCCCCCGGGGGGAAGGAGGCTACACCTTC. It translates to CASSPRGEGGYTF. The chain joins TRBV28 to TRBJ1-2; D is possibly TRBD1 (5 bases). Per germline, CDR1 MDHEN and CDR2 SYDVKM. The CDR3 runs 13 residues. Trimming removed 6 bases from V and 8 bases from J, with 16 bases in between.

This clonotype was seen a handful of times. A read error may be the cause here, since a much bigger clone is one base away. The genes are TRBV28 and TRBJ2-5; TRBD2 is a possible D gene (7 bases). This CDR3 spans 16 amino acids. CDR1 is MDHEN and CDR2 is SYDVKM in the germline V gene. The CDR3 nucleotides read TGTGCCGGCAGTTTATTGGGGGGGGGGCTAAGGGAGACCCAGTACTTC. Translated, it gives CAGSLLGGGLRETQYF.